This record concerns one T cell receptor beta chain sequence. Authors' processing steps: Nucleated cell counts were estimated from reference gene primer amplification. This table comes from immunoSEQ multiplex PCR, and its TCRdb copy is limited to in-frame clones, with some not included. V, J and clone size are taken as reported in that table, and D and trimming were inferred from the DNA itself. Of around 140,000 clones in the sample, almost 85% were seen once. The data were taken from a study of blood T cell repertoires in COVID-19. Turning to the study itself: COVID-19 samples from acute and convalescent phases originated in the United States, Italy and Spain. The analysed material was cDNA or gDNA that came from T cells, B-cell-depleted T cells, or PBMCs.

CDR1 is SNHLY, CDR2 FYNNEI, per germline. This CDR3 comprises 16 residues. Trimming pared 3 bases from V and 2 bases from J, leaving 16 bases between. This chain joins TRBV2 and TRBJ1-1; D unclear. The sequencing sample was made of peripheral blood. This receptor was obtained from a man between 60 and 75 years old with acute or convalescent COVID-19. The CDR3 DNA reads TGTGCCAGCAGTGATCAGAGCCCGCGGCGTAACACTGAAGCTTTCTTT. This gives the protein CASSDQSPRRNTEAFF.